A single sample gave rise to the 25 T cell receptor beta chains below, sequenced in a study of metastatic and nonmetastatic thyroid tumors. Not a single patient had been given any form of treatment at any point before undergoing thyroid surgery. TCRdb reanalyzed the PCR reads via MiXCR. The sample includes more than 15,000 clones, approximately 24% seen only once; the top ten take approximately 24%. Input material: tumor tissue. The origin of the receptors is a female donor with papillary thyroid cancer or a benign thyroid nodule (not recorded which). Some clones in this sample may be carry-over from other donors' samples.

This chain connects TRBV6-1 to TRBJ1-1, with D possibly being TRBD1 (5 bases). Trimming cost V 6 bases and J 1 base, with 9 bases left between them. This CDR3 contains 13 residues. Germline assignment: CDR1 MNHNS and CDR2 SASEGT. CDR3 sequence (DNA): TGTGCCAGCAGCCCCACAGGGAACACTGAAGCTTTCTTT. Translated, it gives CASSPTGNTEAFF.

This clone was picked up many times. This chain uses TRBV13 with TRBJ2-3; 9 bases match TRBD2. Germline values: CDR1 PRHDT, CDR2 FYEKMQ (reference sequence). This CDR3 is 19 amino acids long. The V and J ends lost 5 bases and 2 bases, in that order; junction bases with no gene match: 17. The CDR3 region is CASSISSFESSGDTDTQYF. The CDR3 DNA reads TGTGCCAGCAGCATCTCTTCTTTCGAGTCTAGCGGGGACACAGATACGCAGTATTTT.

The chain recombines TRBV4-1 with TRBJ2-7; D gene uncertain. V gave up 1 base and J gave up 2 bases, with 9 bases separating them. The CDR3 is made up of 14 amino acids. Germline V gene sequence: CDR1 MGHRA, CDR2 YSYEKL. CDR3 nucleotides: TGCGCCAGCAGCCAAGGAGGCACCCCCTACGAGCAGTACTTC. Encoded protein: CASSQGGTPYEQYF.

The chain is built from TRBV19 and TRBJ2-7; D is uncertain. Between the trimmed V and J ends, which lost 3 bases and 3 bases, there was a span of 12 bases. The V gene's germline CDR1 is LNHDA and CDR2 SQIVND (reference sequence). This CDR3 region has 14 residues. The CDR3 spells CASSIRIRFYEQYF. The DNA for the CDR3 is TGTGCCAGTAGTATCCGGATAAGATTCTACGAGCAGTACTTC.

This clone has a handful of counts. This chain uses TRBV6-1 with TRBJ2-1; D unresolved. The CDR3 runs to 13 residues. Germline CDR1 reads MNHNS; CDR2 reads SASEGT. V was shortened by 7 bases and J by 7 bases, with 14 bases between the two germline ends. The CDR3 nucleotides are TGTGCCAGCATCCTAGGTGAAGGGAATGAGCAGTTCTTC. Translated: CASILGEGNEQFF.

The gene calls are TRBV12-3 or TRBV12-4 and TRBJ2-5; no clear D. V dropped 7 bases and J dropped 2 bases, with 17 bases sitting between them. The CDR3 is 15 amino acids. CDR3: CASIFRQMVQETQYF. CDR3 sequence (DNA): TGTGCCAGCATTTTTCGGCAGATGGTACAAGAGACCCAGTACTTC.

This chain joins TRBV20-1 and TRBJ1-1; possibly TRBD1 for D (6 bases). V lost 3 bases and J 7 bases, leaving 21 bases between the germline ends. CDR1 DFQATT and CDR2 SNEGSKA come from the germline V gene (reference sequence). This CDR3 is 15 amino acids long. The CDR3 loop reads CSASSWEGGKDEAFF. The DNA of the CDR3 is TGCAGTGCTAGTTCATGGGAGGGGGGTAAGGATGAAGCTTTCTTT.

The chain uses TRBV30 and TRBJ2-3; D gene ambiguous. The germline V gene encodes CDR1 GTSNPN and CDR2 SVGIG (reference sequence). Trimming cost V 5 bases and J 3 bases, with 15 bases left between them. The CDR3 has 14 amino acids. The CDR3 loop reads CAWEDWVGTDTQYF. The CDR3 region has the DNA TGTGCCTGGGAAGACTGGGTTGGTACAGATACGCAGTATTTT.

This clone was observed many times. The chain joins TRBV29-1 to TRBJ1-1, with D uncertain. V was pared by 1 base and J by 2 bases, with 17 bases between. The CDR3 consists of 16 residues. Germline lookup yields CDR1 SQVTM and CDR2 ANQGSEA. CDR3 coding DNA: TGCAGCGTTGAAGGGAAAGACGGTGGGGTTAACACTGAAGCTTTCTTT. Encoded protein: CSVEGKDGGVNTEAFF. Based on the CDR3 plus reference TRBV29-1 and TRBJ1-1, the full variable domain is SAVISQKPSRDICQRGTSLTIQCQVDSQVTMMFWYRQQPGQSLTLIATANQGSEATYESGFVIDKFPISRPNLTFSTLTVSNMSPEDSSIYLCSVEGKDGGVNTEAFFGQGTRLTVV.

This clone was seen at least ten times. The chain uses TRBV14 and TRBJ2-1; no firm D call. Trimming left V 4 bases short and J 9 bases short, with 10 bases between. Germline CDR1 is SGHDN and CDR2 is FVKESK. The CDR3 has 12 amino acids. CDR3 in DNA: TGTGCCAGCAGCCCTCTGCAAGCTGAGCAGTTCTTC. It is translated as CASSPLQAEQFF.

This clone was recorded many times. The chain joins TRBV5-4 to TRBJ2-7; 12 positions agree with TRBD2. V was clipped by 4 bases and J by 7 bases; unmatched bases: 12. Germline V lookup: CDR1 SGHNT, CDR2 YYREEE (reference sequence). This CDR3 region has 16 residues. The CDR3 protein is CASSPLLTSGSYEQYF. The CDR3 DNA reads TGTGCCAGCAGCCCCCTATTGACTAGCGGGAGTTATGAGCAGTACTTC.

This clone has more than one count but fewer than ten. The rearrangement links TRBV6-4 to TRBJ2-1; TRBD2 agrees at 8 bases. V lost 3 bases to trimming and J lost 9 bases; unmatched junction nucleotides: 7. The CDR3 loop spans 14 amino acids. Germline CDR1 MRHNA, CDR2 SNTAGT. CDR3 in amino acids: CASSEDSGSAEQFF. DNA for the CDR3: TGTGCCAGCAGTGAGGACAGCGGGAGTGCTGAGCAGTTCTTC.

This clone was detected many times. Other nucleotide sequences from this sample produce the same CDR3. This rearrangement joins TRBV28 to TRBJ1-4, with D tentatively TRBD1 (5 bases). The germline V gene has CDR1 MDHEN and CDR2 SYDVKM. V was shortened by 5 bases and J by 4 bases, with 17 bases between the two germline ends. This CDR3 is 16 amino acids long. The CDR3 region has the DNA TGTGCCAGCAGTCTCGGGACCCGCAACTTTAATGAAAAACTGTTTTTT. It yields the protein CASSLGTRNFNEKLFF.

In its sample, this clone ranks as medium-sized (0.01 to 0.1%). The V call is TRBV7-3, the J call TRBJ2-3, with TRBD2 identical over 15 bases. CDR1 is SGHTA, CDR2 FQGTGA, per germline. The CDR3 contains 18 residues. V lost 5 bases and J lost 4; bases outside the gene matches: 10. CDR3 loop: CASSPRGLAGGFADTQYF. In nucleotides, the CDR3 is TGTGCCAGCAGCCCAAGGGGACTAGCGGGAGGATTCGCAGATACGCAGTATTTT.

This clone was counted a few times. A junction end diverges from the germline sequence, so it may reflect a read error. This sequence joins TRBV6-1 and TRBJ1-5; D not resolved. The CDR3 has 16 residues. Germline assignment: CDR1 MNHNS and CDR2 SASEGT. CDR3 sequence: CASMARPSGGNQPQRF. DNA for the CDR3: TGTGCCAGCATGGCCCGACCATCAGGAGGTAATCAGCCCCAGCGTTTT.

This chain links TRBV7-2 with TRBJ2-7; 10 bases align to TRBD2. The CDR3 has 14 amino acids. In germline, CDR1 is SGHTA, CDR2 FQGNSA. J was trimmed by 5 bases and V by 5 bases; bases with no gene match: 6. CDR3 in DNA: TGTGCCAGCAGCGTCAGCGGGAGGGCCCACGAGCAGTACTTC. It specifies CASSVSGRAHEQYF.

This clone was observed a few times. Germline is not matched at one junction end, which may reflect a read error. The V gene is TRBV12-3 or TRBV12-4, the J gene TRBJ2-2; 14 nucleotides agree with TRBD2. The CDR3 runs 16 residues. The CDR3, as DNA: TGTGCCAGCAGTCGACTAGCGGGGGGGCACACCGGGGAGTTGTTTTTT. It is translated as CASSRLAGGHTGELFF.

This CDR3 reads CASSLASGSISETQYF. For the CDR3, the DNA is TGTGCCAGCAGCTTGGCCTCCGGGTCTATTTCGGAGACCCAGTACTTC. This chain links TRBV7-2 with TRBJ2-5, with unresolved D. This CDR3 has 16 residues. V lost 3 bases to trimming and J lost 5 bases, with 19 bases between them. CDR1 and CDR2 (germline): SGHTA, FQGNSA.

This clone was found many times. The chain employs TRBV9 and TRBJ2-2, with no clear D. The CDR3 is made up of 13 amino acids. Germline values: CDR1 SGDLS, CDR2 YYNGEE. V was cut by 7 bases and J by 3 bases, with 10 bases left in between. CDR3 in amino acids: CASDRSDTGELFF. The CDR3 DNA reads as TGTGCCAGCGACCGTTCGGACACCGGGGAGCTGTTTTTT.

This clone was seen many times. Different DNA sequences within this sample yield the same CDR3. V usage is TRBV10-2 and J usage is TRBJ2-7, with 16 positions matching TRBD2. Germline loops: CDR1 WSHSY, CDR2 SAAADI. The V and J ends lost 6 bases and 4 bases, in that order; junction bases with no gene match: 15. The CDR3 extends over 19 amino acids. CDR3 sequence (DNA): TGCGCCAGCAGAGCCTTGCCGGGACTAGCGGGGGGGCGTGCTTACGAGCAGTACTTC. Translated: CASRALPGLAGGRAYEQYF.

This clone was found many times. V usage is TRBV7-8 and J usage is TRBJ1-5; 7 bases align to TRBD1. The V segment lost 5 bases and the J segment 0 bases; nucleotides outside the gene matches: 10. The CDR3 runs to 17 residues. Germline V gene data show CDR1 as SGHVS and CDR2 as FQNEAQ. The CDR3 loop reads CASSLRTGPLSNQPQHF. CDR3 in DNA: TGTGCCAGCAGCCTGAGGACAGGACCACTTAGCAATCAGCCCCAGCATTTT.

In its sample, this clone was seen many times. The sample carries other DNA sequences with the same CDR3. The DNA of the CDR3 is TGTGCCAGCAGGCTACTAGCGGGGGACACCGGGGAGCTGTTTTTT. Amino acid sequence: CASRLLAGDTGELFF. This chain links TRBV12-3 or TRBV12-4 with TRBJ2-2; 11 bases map to TRBD2. Unmatched junction bases numbered 3, after V lost 6 bases and J lost 3 bases. This CDR3 is built from 15 residues.

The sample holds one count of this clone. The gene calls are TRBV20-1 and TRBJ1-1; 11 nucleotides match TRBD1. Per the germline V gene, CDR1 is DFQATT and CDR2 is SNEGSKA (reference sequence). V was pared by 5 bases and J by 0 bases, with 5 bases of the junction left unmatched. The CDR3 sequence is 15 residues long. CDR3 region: CSARTGGNLNTEAFF. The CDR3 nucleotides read TGCAGTGCTCGGACAGGGGGCAATTTGAACACTGAAGCTTTCTTT.

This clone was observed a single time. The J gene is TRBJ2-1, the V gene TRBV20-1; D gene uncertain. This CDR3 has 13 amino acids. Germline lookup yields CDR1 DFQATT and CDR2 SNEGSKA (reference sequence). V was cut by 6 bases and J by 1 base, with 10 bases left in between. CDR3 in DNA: TGCAGTGCAAGAAGTAGGTCCTACAATGAGCAGTTCTTC. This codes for CSARSRSYNEQFF.

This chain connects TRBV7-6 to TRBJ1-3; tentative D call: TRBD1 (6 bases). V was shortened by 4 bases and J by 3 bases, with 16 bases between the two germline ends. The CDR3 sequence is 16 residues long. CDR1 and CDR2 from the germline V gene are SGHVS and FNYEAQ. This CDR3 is CASSSEQGLSGNTIYF. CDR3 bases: TGTGCCAGCAGCTCCGAACAGGGTCTAAGTGGAAACACCATATATTTT.